One and the same sample provided the 22 T cell receptor beta chains below, sequenced in a study of T cell responses to AZD1222 COVID-19 vaccine. Repertoires were generated with immunoSEQ multiplex PCR, while TCRdb's copy carries only in-frame clones and drops some. The table records 180,000 or so clones, 92% of them present only once. Sample: peripheral blood, taken 28 days after the second AZD1222 dose. The receptors stem from an adult who received the AZD1222 COVID-19 vaccine.

Only one count was recorded for this clone. V usage is TRBV5-4 and J usage is TRBJ2-3; D is possibly TRBD2 (6 bases). Germline CDR1 SGHNT, CDR2 YYREEE (reference sequence). The CDR3 length is 16 residues. V lost 5 bases and J 2 bases, leaving 18 bases between the germline ends. CDR3 amino acids: CASSFRLGPNTDTQYF. For the CDR3, the DNA is TGTGCCAGCAGTTTCCGACTAGGCCCAAACACAGATACGCAGTATTTT.

Concerning this clone itself: A read error may produce the germline difference seen at one junction end. The chain recombines TRBV30 with TRBJ1-1; D gene unclear. Germline V gives CDR1 GTSNPN, CDR2 SVGIG (reference sequence). The length of the CDR3 is 11 residues. CDR3 protein: CAWAFNTEASF. DNA of the CDR3: TGTGCCTGGGCGTTTAACACTGAAGCTTCCTTT.

The J gene is TRBJ1-1, the V gene TRBV5-6; possible D gene TRBD1, 6 bases. V gave up 0 bases and J gave up 11 bases, with 14 bases separating them. CDR3 length: 13 residues. Per the germline V gene, CDR1 is SGHDT and CDR2 is YYEEEE. CDR3 DNA: TGTGCCAGCAGCTTGGTTGCCGGGACATGGGCTTTCTTT. Amino acids: CASSLVAGTWAFF.

V gene TRBV10-3 combines with J gene TRBJ2-7; 9 bases agree with TRBD2. With V trimmed by 4 bases and J by 1 base, 5 bases remained unmatched. The CDR3 is 15 amino acids. Germline assignment: CDR1 ENHRY and CDR2 SYGVKD. CDR3 DNA: TGTGCCATCAGTGGGTATAGCGGGAGTTCCTACGAGCAGTACTTC. Translated: CAISGYSGSSYEQYF.

This chain connects TRBV4-2 to TRBJ2-5; 7 nucleotides align to TRBD2. This CDR3 has 13 residues. Trimming at V came to 0 bases and at J to 5 bases, leaving 0 bases not matched to a gene. Germline CDR1 is LGHNA and CDR2 is YNFKEQ. The CDR3 spells CASSQERGETQYF. In DNA form, the CDR3 reads TGTGCCAGCAGCCAAGAGCGGGGGGAGACCCAGTACTTC.

The chain is built from TRBV6-1 and TRBJ1-2; D unresolved. CDR1 and CDR2 (germline): MNHNS, SASEGT. V was trimmed by 0 bases and J by 0 bases, leaving 8 bases between them. The CDR3 is 15 amino acids. The CDR3 loop is CASSEASGTNYGYTF. The CDR3 DNA reads TGTGCCAGCAGTGAAGCGTCAGGAACTAACTATGGCTACACCTTC.

The V and J genes are TRBV4-1 and TRBJ2-5; perhaps TRBD1 as D (5 bases). The germline V gene has CDR1 MGHRA and CDR2 YSYEKL. The ends were cut back, 1 base at V and 3 bases at J, with 12 bases in the middle. The CDR3 loop spans 15 amino acids. The CDR3 spells CASSQVIGREETQYF. The CDR3 DNA is TGCGCCAGCAGCCAAGTTATCGGCAGGGAAGAGACCCAGTACTTC.

The chain uses TRBV7-9 and TRBJ1-2; D possibly corresponds to TRBD1 (6 bases). V dropped 5 bases and J dropped 0 bases, with 13 bases sitting between them. This CDR3 has 15 amino acids. Germline V gene lookup returns CDR1 SEHNR and CDR2 FQNEAQ (reference sequence). The CDR3 DNA sequence: TGTGCCAGCAGCCAGGACAGTCCGTCTAACTATGGCTACACCTTC. It translates to CASSQDSPSNYGYTF. Together with reference TRBV7-9 and TRBJ1-2, the CDR3 gives the full variable domain: DTGVSQNPRHKITKRGQNVTFRCDPISEHNRLYWYRQTLGQGPEFLTYFQNEAQLEKSRLLSDRFSAERPKGSFSTLEIQRTEQGDSAMYLCASSQDSPSNYGYTFGSGTRLTVV.

The rearrangement joins TRBV18 to TRBJ1-2, with 7 nucleotides matching TRBD1. The ends lost 3 bases at V and 8 bases at J; junction bases unmatched: 9. Germline V gene lookup returns CDR1 KGHSH and CDR2 LQKENI. The CDR3 totals 14 residues. CDR3 in amino acids: CASSPGTGADGYTF. The CDR3 bases are TGTGCCAGCTCACCCGGCACAGGGGCTGACGGCTACACCTTC.

The chain combines TRBV6-6 with TRBJ1-5; 7 nucleotides line up with TRBD1. Per the germline V gene, CDR1 is MNHNY and CDR2 is SVGAGI (reference sequence). CDR3 length: 13 residues. The V gene end was trimmed by 6 bases and the J gene end by 7 bases; junction bases not matched to a gene: 6. CDR3 DNA: TGTGCCAGCAGCCCAGGGGGTCGCCAGCCCCAGCATTTT. Translating it yields CASSPGGRQPQHF.

J is TRBJ1-5 and V is TRBV19, with 7 nucleotides matching TRBD1. This CDR3 has 16 amino acids. The V gene's germline CDR1 is LNHDA and CDR2 SQIVND (reference sequence). The V gene end was trimmed by 4 bases and the J gene end by 3 bases; junction bases not matched to a gene: 9. This chain's CDR3 is CASSTRGGLLNQPQHF. For the CDR3, the DNA is TGTGCCAGTAGTACCAGGGGGGGACTCCTCAATCAGCCCCAGCATTTT.

The CDR3 here is CASSFSRGAGADTQYF. The CDR3 DNA reads TGCGCCAGCAGCTTCTCCCGGGGGGCCGGGGCAGATACGCAGTATTTT. V and J are TRBV5-1 and TRBJ2-3; D is perhaps TRBD2 (7 bases). Germline-derived CDR1 and CDR2 are SGHRS and YFSETQ. The CDR3 length is 16 residues. Trimming stripped 2 bases from V and 4 bases from J, with 17 bases between.

The chain recombines TRBV6-5 with TRBJ1-1, with D possibly matching TRBD1 (6 bases). The V end was cut by 6 bases, the J end by 6 bases, with 17 bases between. Germline CDR1 reads MNHEY; CDR2 reads SVGAGI. The CDR3 is 14 amino acids. In DNA, the CDR3 is TGTGCCAGCAGCGGGGGGCCATTAAGCGCTGAAGCTTTCTTT. Protein sequence: CASSGGPLSAEAFF.

The rearrangement links TRBV4-3 to TRBJ2-7, with 13 bases matching TRBD2. The CDR3 covers 15 residues. V shed 4 bases and J 4 bases; nucleotides not matched to a gene: 4. Germline V gives CDR1 LGHNA, CDR2 YSLEER. CDR3 coding DNA: TGCGCCAGCAGCCGTTGGACTAGCGGGAGTTACGAGCAGTACTTC. Translation gives CASSRWTSGSYEQYF.

V usage is TRBV27 and J usage is TRBJ1-2; D is unresolved. Germline lookup yields CDR1 MNHEY and CDR2 SMNVEV (reference sequence). The CDR3 is made up of 13 amino acids. The V gene lost 0 bases and the J gene lost 2 bases, with 4 bases spanning the gap. The CDR3 region is CASSLSPNYGYTF. CDR3 DNA sequence: TGTGCCAGCAGTTTATCCCCAAACTATGGCTACACCTTC.

The chain has TRBV6-5 and TRBJ1-1; the D is unclear. The CDR3 sequence is 12 residues long. Trimming shortened V by 6 bases and J by 7 bases, and 12 bases separated the two germline ends. Germline V gene data show CDR1 as MNHEY and CDR2 as SVGAGI. As DNA, the CDR3 is TGTGCCAGCAGCCCCGGACGTGTTGAAGCTTTCTTT. It yields the protein CASSPGRVEAFF.

The chain recombines TRBV2 with TRBJ2-7, with D possibly matching TRBD2 (7 bases). The CDR3 extends over 14 amino acids. CDR1 and CDR2 from the germline V gene are SNHLY and FYNNEI. Trimming pared 9 bases from V and 6 bases from J, leaving 21 bases between. The CDR3 region has the DNA TGTGCCAGAGATTGGCCGGGGGGCCGGTCCGAGCAGTACTTC. Protein sequence: CARDWPGGRSEQYF.

The gene calls are TRBV2 and TRBJ1-4; D not resolved. The germline gives CDR1 SNHLY, CDR2 FYNNEI. The CDR3 is 14 residues long. V was pared by 4 bases and J by 8 bases, with 14 bases between. The CDR3 DNA sequence: TGTGCCAGCAGTGTTTCGGAGGGAAGGGAAAAACTGTTTTTT. Translated, it gives CASSVSEGREKLFF.

The chain joins TRBV6-2 or TRBV6-3 to TRBJ2-3; a weak D match, TRBD1 (5 bases). This CDR3 has 15 amino acids. Germline V lookup: CDR1 MNHEY, CDR2 SVGEGT. V was trimmed by 4 bases and J by 1 base, leaving 12 bases between them. The CDR3 DNA sequence: TGTGCCAGCAGTTCCAGGGTGGACGGCACAGATACGCAGTATTTT. Its translation is CASSSRVDGTDTQYF.

V usage is TRBV28 and J usage is TRBJ2-4; 9 bases are a match to TRBD2. Germline CDR1 reads MDHEN; CDR2 reads SYDVKM. CDR3 length: 15 amino acids. Germline trimming cut 7 bases from V and 5 bases from J; bases unmatched to any gene: 9. The CDR3 spells CASMMAGGWENIQYF. CDR3 nucleotides: TGTGCCAGCATGATGGCGGGAGGGTGGGAAAACATTCAGTACTTC.

This CDR3 reads CASSLALINEKLFF. CDR3 nucleotide sequence: TGTGCCAGCAGCTTGGCCTTAATTAATGAAAAACTGTTTTTT. The chain couples TRBV5-5 to TRBJ1-4, with D uncertain. V was clipped by 0 bases and J by 4 bases, with 7 bases between them. Per germline, CDR1 SGHKS and CDR2 YYEKEE (reference sequence). The CDR3 totals 14 residues.

This clone was observed a handful of times. CDR3 coding DNA: TGTGCCAGCAGTTCCCGCTATGGCTACACCTTC. Its translation: CASSSRYGYTF. This chain uses TRBV28 with TRBJ1-2; the D is unclear. The germline V gene encodes CDR1 MDHEN and CDR2 SYDVKM. Between the trimmed V and J ends, which lost 4 bases and 4 bases, there was a span of 4 bases. CDR3 length equals 11 residues.